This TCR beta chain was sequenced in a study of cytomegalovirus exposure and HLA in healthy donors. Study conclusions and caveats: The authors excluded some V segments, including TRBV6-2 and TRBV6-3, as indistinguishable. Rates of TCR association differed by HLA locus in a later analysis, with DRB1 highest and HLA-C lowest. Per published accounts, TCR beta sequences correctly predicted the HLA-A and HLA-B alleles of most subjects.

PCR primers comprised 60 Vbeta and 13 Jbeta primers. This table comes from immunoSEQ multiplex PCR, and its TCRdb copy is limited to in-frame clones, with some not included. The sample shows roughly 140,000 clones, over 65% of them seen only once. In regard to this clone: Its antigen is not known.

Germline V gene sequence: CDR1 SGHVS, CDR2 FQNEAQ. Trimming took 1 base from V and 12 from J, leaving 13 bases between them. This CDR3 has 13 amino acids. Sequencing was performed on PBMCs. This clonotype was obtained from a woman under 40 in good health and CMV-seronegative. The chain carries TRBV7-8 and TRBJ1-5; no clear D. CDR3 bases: TGTGCCAGCAGCTTAGATACCGCGCGATTCCAGCATTTT. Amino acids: CASSLDTARFQHF.